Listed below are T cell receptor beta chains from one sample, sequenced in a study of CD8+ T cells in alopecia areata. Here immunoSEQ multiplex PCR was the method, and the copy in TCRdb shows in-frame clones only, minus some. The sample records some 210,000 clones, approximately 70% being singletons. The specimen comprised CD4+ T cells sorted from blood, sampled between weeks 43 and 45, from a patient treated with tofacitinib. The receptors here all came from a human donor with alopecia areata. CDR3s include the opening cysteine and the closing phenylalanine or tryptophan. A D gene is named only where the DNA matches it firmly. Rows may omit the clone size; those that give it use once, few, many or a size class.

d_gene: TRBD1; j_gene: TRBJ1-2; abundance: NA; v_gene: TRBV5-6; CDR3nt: TGTGCCAGCATCAGACAGGGGGAGTCCTATGGCTACACCTTC; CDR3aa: CASIRQGESYGYTF
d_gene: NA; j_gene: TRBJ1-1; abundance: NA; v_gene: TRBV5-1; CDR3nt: TGCGCCAGCAGCGAGGCACGGGGTCGCACTGAAGCTTTCTTT; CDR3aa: CASSEARGRTEAFF
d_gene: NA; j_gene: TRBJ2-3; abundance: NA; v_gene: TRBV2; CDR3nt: TGTGCCAGCAGTGGCGGGGATGGAGTAGATACGCAGTATTTT; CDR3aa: CASSGGDGVDTQYF
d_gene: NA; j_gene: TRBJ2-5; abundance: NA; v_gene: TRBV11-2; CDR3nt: TGTGCCAGCAGCCTGCAGGGCTACGCACAAGAGACCCAGTACTTC; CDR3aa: CASSLQGYAQETQYF
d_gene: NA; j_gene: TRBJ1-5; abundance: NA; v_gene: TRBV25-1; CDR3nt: TGTGCCAGCAGTGAATCGGGTTTCGGACAGCCCCAGCATTTT; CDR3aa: CASSESGFGQPQHF
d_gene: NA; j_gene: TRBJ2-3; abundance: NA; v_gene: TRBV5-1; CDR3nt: TGCGCCAGCAGCTTGGCGGCGGGGGCGGAGGATACGCAGTATTTT; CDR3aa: CASSLAAGAEDTQYF
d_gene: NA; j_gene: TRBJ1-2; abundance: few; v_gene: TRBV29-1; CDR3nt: TGCAGCGCGGGATTTGGGGGCGCGGAAGGCTACACCTTC; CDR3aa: CSAGFGGAEGYTF
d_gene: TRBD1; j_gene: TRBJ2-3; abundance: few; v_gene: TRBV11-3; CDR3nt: TGTGCCACCAAAAAGGACAGGGGCACAGATACGCAGTATTTT; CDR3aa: CATKKDRGTDTQYF
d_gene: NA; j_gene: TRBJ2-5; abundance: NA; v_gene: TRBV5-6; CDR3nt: TGTGCCAGCAGCCCATTAAACCAAGAGACCCAGTACTTC; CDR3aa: CASSPLNQETQYF
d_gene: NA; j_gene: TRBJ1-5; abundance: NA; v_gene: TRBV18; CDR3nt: TGTGCCAGCTCACCGACGAGGGAAAATCAGCCCCAGCATTTT; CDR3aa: CASSPTRENQPQHF
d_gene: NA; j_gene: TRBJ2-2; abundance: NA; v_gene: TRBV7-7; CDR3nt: TGTGCCAGCAGCCCCAAGGCAGTTGCCGGGGAGCTGTTTTTT; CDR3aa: CASSPKAVAGELFF
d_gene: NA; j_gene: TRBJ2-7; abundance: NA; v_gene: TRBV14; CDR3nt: TGTGCCAGCAGCCAAGATTACGGGAGCTCCTACGAGCAGTACTTC; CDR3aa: CASSQDYGSSYEQYF
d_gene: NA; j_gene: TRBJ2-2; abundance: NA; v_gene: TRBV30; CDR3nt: TGTGCCTGGAAGGCGGGGAGGACCGGGGAGCTGTTTTTT; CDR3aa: CAWKAGRTGELFF
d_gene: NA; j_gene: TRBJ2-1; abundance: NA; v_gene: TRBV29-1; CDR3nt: TGCAGCGTTGGTCGCAGGCCGCCCTACAATGAGCAGTTCTTC; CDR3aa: CSVGRRPPYNEQFF
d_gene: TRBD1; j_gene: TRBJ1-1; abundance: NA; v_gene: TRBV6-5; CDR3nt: TGTGCCAGCAGTTACTATACAGGGGCGAACACTGAAGCTTTCTTT; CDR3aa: CASSYYTGANTEAFF
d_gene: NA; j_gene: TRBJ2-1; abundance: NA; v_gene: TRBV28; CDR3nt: TGTGCCAGCAGCCCAGACGGCCTTTACGAGCAGTTCTTC; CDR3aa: CASSPDGLYEQFF
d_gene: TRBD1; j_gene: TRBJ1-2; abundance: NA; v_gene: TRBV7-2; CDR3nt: TGTGCCAGCAGCCAGACGACAGGGACCGGCTACACCTTC; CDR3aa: CASSQTTGTGYTF
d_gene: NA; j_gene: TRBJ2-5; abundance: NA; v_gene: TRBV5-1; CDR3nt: TGCGCCAGCACCGGGGGTAACGTCGGAGAGACCCAGTACTTC; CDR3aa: CASTGGNVGETQYF
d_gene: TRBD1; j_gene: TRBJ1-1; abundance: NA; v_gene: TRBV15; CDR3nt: TGTGCCACCAGCTCCCGAAAGGGGGCGCGGACTGAAGCTTTCTTT; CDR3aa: CATSSRKGARTEAFF
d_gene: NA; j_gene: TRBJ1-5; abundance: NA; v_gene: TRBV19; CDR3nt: TGTGCCAGTAGTGCCCAGGGTCTGCAGCCCCAGCATTTT; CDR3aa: CASSAQGLQPQHF
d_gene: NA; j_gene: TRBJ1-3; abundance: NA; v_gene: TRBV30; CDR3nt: TGTGCCTGGAGTCCCAAAGGATTGGCTGGAAACACCATATATTTT; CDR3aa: CAWSPKGLAGNTIYF
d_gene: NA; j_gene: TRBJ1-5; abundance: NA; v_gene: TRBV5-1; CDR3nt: TGCGCCAGCAGCTTGTCCCCTCTCAATCAGCCCCAGCATTTT; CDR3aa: CASSLSPLNQPQHF
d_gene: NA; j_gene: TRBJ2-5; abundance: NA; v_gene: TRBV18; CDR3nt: TGTGCCAGCTCACCTTATGGACAGCAAGAGACCCAGTACTTC; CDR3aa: CASSPYGQQETQYF
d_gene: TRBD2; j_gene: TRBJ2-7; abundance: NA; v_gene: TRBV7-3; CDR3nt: TGTGCCAGCAGCTCCCCCAGGGGGACTAGCGGGGGGTCGTCCTACGAGCAGTACTTC; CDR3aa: CASSSPRGTSGGSSYEQYF
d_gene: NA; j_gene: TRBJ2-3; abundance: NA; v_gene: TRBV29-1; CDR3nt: TGCAGCGCTGGTGATGGCACAGATACGCAGTATTTT; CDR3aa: CSAGDGTDTQYF
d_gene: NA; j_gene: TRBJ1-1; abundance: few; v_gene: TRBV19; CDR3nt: TGTGCCACCCACGTTACAGCGAACACTGAAGCTTTCTTT; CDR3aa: CATHVTANTEAFF
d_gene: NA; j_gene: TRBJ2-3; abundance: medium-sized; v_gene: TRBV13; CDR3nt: TGTGCCTCCCGTGGAACGCAGTATTTT; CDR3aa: CASRGTQYF
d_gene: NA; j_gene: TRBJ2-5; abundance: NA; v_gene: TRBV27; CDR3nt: TGTGCCAGCAGTTTAAGTGGGGGGAAGACCCAGTACTTC; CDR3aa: CASSLSGGKTQYF
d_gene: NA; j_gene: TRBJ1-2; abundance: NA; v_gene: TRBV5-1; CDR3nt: TGCGCCAGCAGCTCGGAGTATGGCTACACCTTC; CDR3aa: CASSSEYGYTF